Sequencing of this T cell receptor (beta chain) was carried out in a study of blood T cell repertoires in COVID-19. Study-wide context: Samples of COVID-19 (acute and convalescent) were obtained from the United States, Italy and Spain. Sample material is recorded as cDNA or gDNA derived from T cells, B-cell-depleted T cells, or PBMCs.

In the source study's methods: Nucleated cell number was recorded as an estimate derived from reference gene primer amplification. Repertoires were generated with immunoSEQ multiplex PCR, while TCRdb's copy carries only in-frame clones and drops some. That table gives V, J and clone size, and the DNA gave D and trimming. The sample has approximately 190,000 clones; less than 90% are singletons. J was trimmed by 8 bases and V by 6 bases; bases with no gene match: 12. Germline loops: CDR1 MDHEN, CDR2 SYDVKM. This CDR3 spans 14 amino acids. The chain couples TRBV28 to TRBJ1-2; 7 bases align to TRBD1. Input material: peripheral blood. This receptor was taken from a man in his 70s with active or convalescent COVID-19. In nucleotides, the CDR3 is TGTGCCAGCAGCACTAGACAGGGATTAAGGGGCTACACCTTC. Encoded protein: CASSTRQGLRGYTF.